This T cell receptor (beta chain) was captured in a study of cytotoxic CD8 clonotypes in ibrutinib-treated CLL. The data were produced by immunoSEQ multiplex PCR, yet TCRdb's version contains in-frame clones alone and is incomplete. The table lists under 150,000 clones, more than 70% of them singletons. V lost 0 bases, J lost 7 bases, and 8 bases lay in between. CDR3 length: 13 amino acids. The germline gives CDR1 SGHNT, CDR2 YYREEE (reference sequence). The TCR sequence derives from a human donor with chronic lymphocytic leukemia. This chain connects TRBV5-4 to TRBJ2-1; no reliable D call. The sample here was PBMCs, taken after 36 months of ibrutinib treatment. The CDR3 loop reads CASSLGQTNEQFF. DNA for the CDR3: TGTGCCAGCAGCTTGGGACAAACGAATGAGCAGTTCTTC.